Below are 14 T cell receptor beta chains sequenced from a single sample in a study of CD8+ T cells in alopecia areata. Regarding treatment: oral pan-JAK inhibitor, 5-10 mg twice daily. RNA extraction was followed by reverse transcription into cDNA, which acted as the sequencing template. Measured with immunoSEQ multiplex PCR; TCRdb has only the in-frame clones, and not every one. Of some 98,000 clones detected, around 60% appear once; the ten largest clones hold roughly 15%. The specimen was CD8+ T cells sorted from blood, collected at week 4, from a patient treated with tofacitinib. The receptors were sampled from a human donor with alopecia areata.

J is TRBJ1-2 and V is TRBV18; D is perhaps TRBD1 (5 bases). The length of the CDR3 is 15 residues. Germline V gene sequence: CDR1 KGHSH, CDR2 LQKENI. V lost 3 bases to trimming and J lost 8 bases, with 19 bases between them. CDR3: CASSPPGTTGDGYTF. CDR3 sequence (DNA): TGTGCCAGCTCACCCCCCGGGACGACCGGCGACGGCTACACCTTC.

This clone turned up a few times. V usage is TRBV13 and J usage is TRBJ2-3; no firm D call. The V end was cut by 2 bases, the J end by 1 base, with 16 bases between. This CDR3 comprises 17 residues. Looked up from germline, CDR1 is PRHDT and CDR2 is FYEKMQ (reference sequence). CDR3 sequence reads: CASSLSETTFRTDTQYF. CDR3 bases: TGTGCCAGCAGCTTATCCGAGACAACCTTTCGCACAGATACGCAGTATTTT.

This chain uses TRBV29-1 with TRBJ2-5; D perhaps matches TRBD2 (6 bases). This CDR3 is built from 19 residues. Germline-derived CDR1 and CDR2 are SQVTM and ANQGSEA. V was trimmed by 2 bases and J by 2 bases, leaving 27 bases between them. CDR3: CSVELRQWTTDNTQETQYF. CDR3 coding DNA: TGCAGCGTTGAACTTCGACAGTGGACTACCGATAATACACAAGAGACCCAGTACTTC.

The chain combines TRBV5-1 with TRBJ2-7, with TRBD1 matching 10 bases. The junction had 0 bases not matched to a gene; V was cut back by 0 bases and J by 0 bases. Per germline, CDR1 SGHRS and CDR2 YFSETQ. This CDR3 is built from 15 residues. The CDR3 is CASSLGQGASYEQYF. The CDR3 DNA reads TGCGCCAGCAGCTTGGGACAGGGGGCCTCCTACGAGCAGTACTTC. Using reference TRBV5-1 and TRBJ2-7 for the parts outside the CDR3, the full variable domain is KAGVTQTPRYLIKTRGQQVTLSCSPISGHRSVSWYQQTPGQGLQFLFEYFSETQRNKGNFPGRFSGRQFSNSRSEMNVSTLELGDSALYLCASSLGQGASYEQYFGPGTRLTVT.

The chain carries TRBV6-4 and TRBJ2-1, with a weak D call TRBD2 (6 bases). The CDR3 sequence is 15 residues long. CDR1 and CDR2 from the germline V gene are MRHNA and SNTAGT. Trimming removed 4 bases at V and 6 bases at J, with 16 bases between. In DNA, the CDR3 is TGTGCCAGCAGTGTTGGGAACCGGGAGTCCAATGAGCAGTTCTTC. It yields the protein CASSVGNRESNEQFF.

The J gene is TRBJ2-7, the V gene TRBV5-1; possible D gene TRBD1, 6 bases. The CDR3 sequence is 15 residues long. V shed 4 bases and J shed 0 bases, with 14 bases lying between them. Germline V gene sequence: CDR1 SGHRS, CDR2 YFSETQ. The CDR3 protein is CASSLTGLPSYEQYF. In DNA, the CDR3 is TGCGCCAGCAGCCTGACAGGTTTACCCTCCTACGAGCAGTACTTC.

The chain links TRBV13 to TRBJ2-1; 8 positions agree with TRBD2. Germline assignment: CDR1 PRHDT and CDR2 FYEKMQ (reference sequence). This CDR3 spans 15 amino acids. V trimming: 4 bases; J trimming: 6 bases; junction bases outside the gene matches: 8. CDR3: CASSSRRGASNEQFF. CDR3 DNA sequence: TGTGCCAGCAGCTCTAGGCGGGGGGCTAGCAATGAGCAGTTCTTC.

This chain uses TRBV2 with TRBJ2-2; weak D call: TRBD2 (6 bases). The CDR3 consists of 13 residues. Looked up from germline, CDR1 is SNHLY and CDR2 is FYNNEI. V lost 5 bases to trimming and J lost 6 bases, with 10 bases between them. Written as DNA, the CDR3 is TGTGCCAGCAGTTACTCTAGCGCCGGGGAGCTGTTTTTT. Its translation is CASSYSSAGELFF.

Here the CDR3 DNA reads TGCGCCAGCAGCCGCGTAAGGGCCGGGGAGACCCAGTACTTC. It yields the protein CASSRVRAGETQYF. The chain uses TRBV4-3 and TRBJ2-5; unclear D gene. The CDR3 is made up of 14 amino acids. Trimming shortened V by 4 bases and J by 5 bases, and 14 bases separated the two germline ends. Per the germline V gene, CDR1 is LGHNA and CDR2 is YSLEER.

This chain joins TRBV4-1 and TRBJ1-1; perhaps TRBD1 as D (6 bases). Trimming cost V 4 bases and J 5 bases, with 20 bases left between them. Germline V gene sequence: CDR1 MGHRA, CDR2 YSYEKL. The CDR3 runs to 16 residues. CDR3 region: CASSPEGSGAGTEAFF. The DNA of the CDR3 is TGCGCCAGCAGCCCAGAGGGATCAGGGGCAGGGACTGAAGCTTTCTTT.

The chain links TRBV25-1 to TRBJ2-3; 9 positions agree with TRBD2. CDR1 and CDR2 (germline): MGHDK, SYGVNS. This CDR3 is built from 17 residues. V shed 2 bases and J 3 bases; nucleotides not matched to a gene: 9. In DNA form, the CDR3 reads TGTGCCAGCAGTGAAGCTCTGGGACTAGCTCGTACAGATACGCAGTATTTT. Translating it yields CASSEALGLARTDTQYF.

Only a few counts were recorded for this clone. The CDR3 coding sequence is TGTGCCAGCAGTTATATGGGCGCAGATACGCAGTATTTT. It is translated as CASSYMGADTQYF. The chain has TRBV6-5 and TRBJ2-3; D remains ambiguous. V gave up 3 bases and J gave up 4 bases, with 8 bases separating them. The CDR3 loop spans 13 amino acids. Germline CDR1 reads MNHEY; CDR2 reads SVGAGI.

This clone has only a few counts. The chain joins TRBV6-4 to TRBJ2-3; 8 nucleotides agree with TRBD2. Germline assignment: CDR1 MRHNA and CDR2 SNTAGT. This CDR3 region has 15 residues. The V and J ends lost 2 bases and 2 bases, in that order; junction bases with no gene match: 3. Here the CDR3 DNA reads TGTGCCAGCAGTGACGAAGCGGGAGCCACAGATACGCAGTATTTT. Translation gives CASSDEAGATDTQYF.

The chain employs TRBV5-6 and TRBJ1-1; TRBD1 matches 7 bases. The germline V gene has CDR1 SGHDT and CDR2 YYEEEE. V gave up 4 bases and J gave up 1 base; unmatched junction bases: 4. This CDR3 region has 14 residues. The CDR3 sequence is CASSTGAGNTEAFF. CDR3 nucleotides: TGTGCCAGCAGCACAGGGGCAGGGAACACTGAAGCTTTCTTT.